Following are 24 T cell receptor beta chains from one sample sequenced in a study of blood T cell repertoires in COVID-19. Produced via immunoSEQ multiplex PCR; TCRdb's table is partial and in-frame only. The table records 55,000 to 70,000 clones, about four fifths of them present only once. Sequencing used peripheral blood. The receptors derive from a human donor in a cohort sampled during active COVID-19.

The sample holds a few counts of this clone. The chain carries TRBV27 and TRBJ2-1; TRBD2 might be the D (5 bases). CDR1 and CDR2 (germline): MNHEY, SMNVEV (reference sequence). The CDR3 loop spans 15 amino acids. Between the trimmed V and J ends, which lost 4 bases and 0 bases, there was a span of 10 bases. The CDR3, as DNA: TGTGCCAGCAGTTCTAGCTTCCCCTCCTACAATGAGCAGTTCTTC. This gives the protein CASSSSFPSYNEQFF.

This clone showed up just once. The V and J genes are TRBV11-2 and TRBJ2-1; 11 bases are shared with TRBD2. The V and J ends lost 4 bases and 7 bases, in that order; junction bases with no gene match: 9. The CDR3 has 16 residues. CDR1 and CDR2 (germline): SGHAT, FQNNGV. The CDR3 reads CASSSILAGGSNEQFF. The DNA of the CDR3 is TGTGCCAGCAGCTCAATTTTAGCGGGAGGGAGTAATGAGCAGTTCTTC.

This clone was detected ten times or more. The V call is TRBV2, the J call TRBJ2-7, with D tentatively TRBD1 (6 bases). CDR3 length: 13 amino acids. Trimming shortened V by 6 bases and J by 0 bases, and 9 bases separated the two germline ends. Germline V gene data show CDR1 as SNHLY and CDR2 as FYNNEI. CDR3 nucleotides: TGTGCCAGCAGGGCAGGGGTCTCCTACGAGCAGTACTTC. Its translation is CASRAGVSYEQYF.

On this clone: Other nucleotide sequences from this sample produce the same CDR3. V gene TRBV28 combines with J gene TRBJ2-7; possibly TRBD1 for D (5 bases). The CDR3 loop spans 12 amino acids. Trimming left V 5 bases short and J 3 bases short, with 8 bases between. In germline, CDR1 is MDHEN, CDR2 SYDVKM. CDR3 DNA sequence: TGTGCCAGCAGTCCGGACAACTACGAGCAGTACTTC. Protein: CASSPDNYEQYF. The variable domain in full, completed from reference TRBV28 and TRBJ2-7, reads DVKVTQSSRYLVKRTGEKVFLECVQDMDHENMFWYRQDPGLGLRLIYFSYDVKMKEKGDIPEGYSVSREKKERFSLILESASTNQTSMYLCASSPDNYEQYFGPGTRLTVT.

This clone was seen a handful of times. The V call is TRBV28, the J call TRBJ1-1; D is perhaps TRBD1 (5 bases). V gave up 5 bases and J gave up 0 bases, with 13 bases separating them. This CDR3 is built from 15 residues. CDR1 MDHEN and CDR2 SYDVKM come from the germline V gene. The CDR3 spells CASSPGGGMNTEAFF. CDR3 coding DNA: TGTGCCAGCAGTCCCGGGGGAGGGATGAACACTGAAGCTTTCTTT. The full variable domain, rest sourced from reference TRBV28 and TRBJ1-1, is DVKVTQSSRYLVKRTGEKVFLECVQDMDHENMFWYRQDPGLGLRLIYFSYDVKMKEKGDIPEGYSVSREKKERFSLILESASTNQTSMYLCASSPGGGMNTEAFFGQGTRLTVV.

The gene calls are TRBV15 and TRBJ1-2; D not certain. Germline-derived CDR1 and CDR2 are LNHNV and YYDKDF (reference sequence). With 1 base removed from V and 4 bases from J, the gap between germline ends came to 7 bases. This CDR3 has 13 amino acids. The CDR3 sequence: CATSRVGVYGYTF. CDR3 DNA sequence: TGTGCCACCAGCAGAGTCGGGGTCTATGGCTACACCTTC.

The CDR3 spells CASSHRTGSYEQYF. In DNA, the CDR3 is TGTGCCAGCAGTCACCGAACAGGCTCCTACGAGCAGTACTTC. The chain links TRBV6-5 to TRBJ2-7; perhaps TRBD1 as D (5 bases). Trimming took off 5 bases at V and 0 bases at J, with 11 bases between the two ends. This CDR3 is 14 amino acids long. Germline V gene sequence: CDR1 MNHEY, CDR2 SVGAGI.

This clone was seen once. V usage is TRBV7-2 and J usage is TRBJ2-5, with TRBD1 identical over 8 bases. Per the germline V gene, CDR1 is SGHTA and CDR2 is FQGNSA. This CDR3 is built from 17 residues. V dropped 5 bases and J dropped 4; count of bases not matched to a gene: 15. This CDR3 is CASSPPRDRRAGETQYF. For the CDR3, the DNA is TGTGCCAGCAGCCCGCCCCGGGACAGGCGCGCCGGAGAGACCCAGTACTTC.

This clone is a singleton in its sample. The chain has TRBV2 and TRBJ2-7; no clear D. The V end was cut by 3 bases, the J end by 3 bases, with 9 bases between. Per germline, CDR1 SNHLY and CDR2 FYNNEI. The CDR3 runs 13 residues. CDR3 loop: CASSEGTVYEQYF. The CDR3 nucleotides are TGTGCCAGCAGTGAGGGCACCGTCTACGAGCAGTACTTC.

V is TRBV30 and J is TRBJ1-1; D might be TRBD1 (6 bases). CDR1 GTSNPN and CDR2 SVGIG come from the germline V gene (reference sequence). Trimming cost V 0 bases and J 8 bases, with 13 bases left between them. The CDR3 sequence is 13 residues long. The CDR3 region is CAWSVRGAGEAFF. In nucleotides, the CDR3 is TGTGCCTGGAGTGTACGGGGGGCAGGGGAAGCTTTCTTT.

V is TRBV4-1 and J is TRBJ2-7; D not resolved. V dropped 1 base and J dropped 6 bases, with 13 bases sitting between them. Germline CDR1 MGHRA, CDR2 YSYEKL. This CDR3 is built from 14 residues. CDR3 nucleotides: TGCGCCAGCAGCCAAGGCCAAAACCTAGGCGAGCAGTACTTC. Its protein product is CASSQGQNLGEQYF.

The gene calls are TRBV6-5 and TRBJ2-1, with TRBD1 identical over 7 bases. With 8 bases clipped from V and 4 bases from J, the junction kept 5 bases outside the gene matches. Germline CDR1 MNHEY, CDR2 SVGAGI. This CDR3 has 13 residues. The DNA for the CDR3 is TGTGCCAGCCGACAGGGTTCTTACAATGAGCAGTTCTTC. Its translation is CASRQGSYNEQFF.

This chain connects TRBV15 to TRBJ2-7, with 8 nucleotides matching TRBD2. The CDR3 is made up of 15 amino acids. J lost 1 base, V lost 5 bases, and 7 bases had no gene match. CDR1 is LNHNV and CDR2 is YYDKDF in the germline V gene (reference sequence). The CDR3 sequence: CATSSGLALSYEQYF. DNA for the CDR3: TGTGCCACCAGCTCAGGACTAGCCCTTTCCTACGAGCAGTACTTC.

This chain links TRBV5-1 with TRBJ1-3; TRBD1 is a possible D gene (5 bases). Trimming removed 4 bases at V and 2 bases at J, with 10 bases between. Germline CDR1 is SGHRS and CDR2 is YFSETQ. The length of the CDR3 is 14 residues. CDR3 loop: CASSPTVTGNTIYF. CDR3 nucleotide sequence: TGCGCCAGCAGCCCGACAGTTACTGGAAACACCATATATTTT.

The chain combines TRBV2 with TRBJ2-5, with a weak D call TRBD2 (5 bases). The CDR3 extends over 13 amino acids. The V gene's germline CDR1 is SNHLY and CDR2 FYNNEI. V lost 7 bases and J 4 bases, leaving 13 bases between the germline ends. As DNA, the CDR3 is TGTGCCAGCAAGCGGTCCCCCCCAGAGACCCAGTACTTC. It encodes CASKRSPPETQYF.

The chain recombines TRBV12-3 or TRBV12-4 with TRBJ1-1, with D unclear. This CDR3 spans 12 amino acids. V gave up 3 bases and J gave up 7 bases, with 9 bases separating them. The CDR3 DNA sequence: TGTGCCAGCAGTTTTAGCGCCCTTGAAGCTTTCTTT. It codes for CASSFSALEAFF.

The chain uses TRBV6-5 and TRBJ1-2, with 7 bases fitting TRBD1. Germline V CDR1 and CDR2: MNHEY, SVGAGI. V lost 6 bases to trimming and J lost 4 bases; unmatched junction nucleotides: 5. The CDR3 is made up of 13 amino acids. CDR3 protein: CASSLDRTYGYTF. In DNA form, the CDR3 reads TGTGCCAGCAGCTTGGACAGGACCTATGGCTACACCTTC.

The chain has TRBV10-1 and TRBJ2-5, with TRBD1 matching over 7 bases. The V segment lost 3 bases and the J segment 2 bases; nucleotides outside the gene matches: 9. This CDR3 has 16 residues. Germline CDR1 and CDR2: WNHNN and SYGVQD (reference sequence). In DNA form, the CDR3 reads TGCGCCAGCAGTGACACCGGGACAGCAACACAAGAGACCCAGTACTTC. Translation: CASSDTGTATQETQYF.

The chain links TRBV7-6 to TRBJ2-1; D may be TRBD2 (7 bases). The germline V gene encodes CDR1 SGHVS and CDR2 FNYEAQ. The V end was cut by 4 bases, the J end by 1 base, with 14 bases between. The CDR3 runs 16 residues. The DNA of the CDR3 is TGTGCCAGCAGCTACCCACAGGGAGGGTCCTACAATGAGCAGTTCTTC. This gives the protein CASSYPQGGSYNEQFF.

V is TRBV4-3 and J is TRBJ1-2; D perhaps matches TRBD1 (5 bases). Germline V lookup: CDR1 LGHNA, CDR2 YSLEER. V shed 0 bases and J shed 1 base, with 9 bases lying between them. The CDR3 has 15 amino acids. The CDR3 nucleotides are TGCGCCAGCAGCCAAGATTGGCAGGGTAACTATGGCTACACCTTC. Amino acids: CASSQDWQGNYGYTF.

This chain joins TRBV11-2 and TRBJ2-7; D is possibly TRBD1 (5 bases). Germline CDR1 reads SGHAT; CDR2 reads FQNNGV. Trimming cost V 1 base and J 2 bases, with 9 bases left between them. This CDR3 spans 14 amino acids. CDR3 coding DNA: TGTGCCAGCAGCTTAGCACAGGCAGCCTACGAGCAGTACTTC. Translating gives CASSLAQAAYEQYF.

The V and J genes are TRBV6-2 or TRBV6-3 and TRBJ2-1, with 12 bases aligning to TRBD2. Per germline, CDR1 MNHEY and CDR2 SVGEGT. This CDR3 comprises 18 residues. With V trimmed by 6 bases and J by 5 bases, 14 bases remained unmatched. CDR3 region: CASSSPTSGSFTDNEQFF. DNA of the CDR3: TGTGCCAGCAGCTCTCCGACTAGCGGGAGCTTTACGGACAATGAGCAGTTCTTC.

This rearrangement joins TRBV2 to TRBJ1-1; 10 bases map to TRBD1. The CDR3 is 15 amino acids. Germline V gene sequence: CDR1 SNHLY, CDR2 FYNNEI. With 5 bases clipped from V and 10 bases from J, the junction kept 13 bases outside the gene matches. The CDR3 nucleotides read TGTGCCAGCAGTCCAACAACTAGACAGGGGGCTGCAGCTTTCTTT. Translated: CASSPTTRQGAAAFF.

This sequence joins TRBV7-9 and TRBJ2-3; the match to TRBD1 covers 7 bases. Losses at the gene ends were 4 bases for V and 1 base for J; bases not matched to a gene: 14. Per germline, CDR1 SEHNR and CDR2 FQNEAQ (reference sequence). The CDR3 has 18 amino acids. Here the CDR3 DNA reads TGTGCCAGCAGCTCCCCGTGGCGACAGGGACCTCGCACAGATACGCAGTATTTT. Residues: CASSSPWRQGPRTDTQYF.